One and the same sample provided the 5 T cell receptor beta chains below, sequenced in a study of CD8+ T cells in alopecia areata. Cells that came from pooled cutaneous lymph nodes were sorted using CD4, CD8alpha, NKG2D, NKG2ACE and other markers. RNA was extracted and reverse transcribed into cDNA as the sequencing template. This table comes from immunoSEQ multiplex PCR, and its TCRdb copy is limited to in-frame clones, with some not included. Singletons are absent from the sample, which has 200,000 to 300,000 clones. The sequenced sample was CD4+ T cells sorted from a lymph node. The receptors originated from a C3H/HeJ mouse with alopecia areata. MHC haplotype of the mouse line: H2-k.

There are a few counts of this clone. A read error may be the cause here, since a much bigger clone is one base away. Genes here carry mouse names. CDR3 loop: CASSDVSNSDYTF. CDR3 bases read: TGTGCCAGCAGTGATGTGTCAAACTCC. The chain joins TRBV13-1 to TRBJ1-2, with D hard to call. The sequence runs out 4 residues before the end of the CDR3; the remainder is reconstructed from the germline J gene. The length of the CDR3 is 13 residues. Germline V gene lookup returns CDR1 NSHNY and CDR2 SYGAGN. Trimming removed 0 bases from V and 0 bases from J, with 3 bases in between.

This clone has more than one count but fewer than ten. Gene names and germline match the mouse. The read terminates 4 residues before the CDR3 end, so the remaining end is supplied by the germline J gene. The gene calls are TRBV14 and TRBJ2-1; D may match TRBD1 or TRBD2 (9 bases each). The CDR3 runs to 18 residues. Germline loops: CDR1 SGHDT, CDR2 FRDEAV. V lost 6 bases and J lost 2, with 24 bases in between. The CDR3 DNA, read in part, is TGTGCCAGCATCCGGGACAGGGTCCGGGACTGGGACTATGCT. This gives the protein CASIRDRVRDWDYA. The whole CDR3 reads CASIRDRVRDWDYAEQFF.

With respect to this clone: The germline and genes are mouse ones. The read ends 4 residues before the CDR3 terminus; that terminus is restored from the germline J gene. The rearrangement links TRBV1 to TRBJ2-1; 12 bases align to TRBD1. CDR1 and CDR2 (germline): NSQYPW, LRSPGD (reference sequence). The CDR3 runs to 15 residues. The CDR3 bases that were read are TGCACCTGCAGTGACCGGGACAGGGGGCGGGCT. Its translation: CTCSDRDRGRA. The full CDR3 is CTCSDRDRGRAEQFF.

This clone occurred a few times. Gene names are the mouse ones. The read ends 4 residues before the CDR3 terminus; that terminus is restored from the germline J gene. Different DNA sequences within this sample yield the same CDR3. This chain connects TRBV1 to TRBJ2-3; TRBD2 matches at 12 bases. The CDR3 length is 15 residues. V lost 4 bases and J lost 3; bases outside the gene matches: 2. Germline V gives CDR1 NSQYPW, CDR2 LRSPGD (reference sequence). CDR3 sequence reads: CTCSGGLGGAETLYF. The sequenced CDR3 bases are TGCACCTGCAGTGGGGGACTGGGGGGAGCAGAA.

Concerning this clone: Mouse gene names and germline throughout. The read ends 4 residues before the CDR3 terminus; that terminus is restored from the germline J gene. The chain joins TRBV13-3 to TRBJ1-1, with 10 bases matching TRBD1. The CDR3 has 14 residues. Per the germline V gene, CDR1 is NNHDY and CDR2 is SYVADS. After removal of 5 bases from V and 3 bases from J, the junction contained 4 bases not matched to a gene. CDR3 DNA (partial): TGTGCCAGCAGAAGACAGGGGGCGGACACA. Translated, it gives CASRRQGADT. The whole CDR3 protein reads CASRRQGADTEVFF.